The rows below give T cell receptor beta chains drawn from one sample of a study of spatial heterogeneity in lung cancer. TCRdb re-called the 5' RACE reads with MiXCR, one entry per CDR3 protein. This repertoire shows over 25,000 distinct CDR3 sequences, 7.1% found once; its top ten account for about 24%. The material was lung tumor tissue, obtained at surgery. The receptor source for this set is a male donor with early-stage non-small cell lung cancer. Each CDR3 is given with its conserved first and last residue. Each record gives: D gene, clone size, V gene, J gene, CDR3 protein, CDR3 DNA. D genes are given only for firm matches. Part of the rows lack a size; the others show once, few, many or a class for expanded clones.

D gene: TRBD1; clone size: -; V gene: TRBV5-1; J gene: TRBJ1-6; CDR3 protein: CASSSASQGAHNSPLHF; CDR3 DNA: TGCGCCAGCAGCTCTGCCTCCCAGGGGGCGCATAATTCACCCCTCCACTTT
D gene: -; clone size: many; V gene: TRBV7-2; J gene: TRBJ1-4; CDR3 protein: CASSLAGLTNEKLFF; CDR3 DNA: TGTGCCAGCAGCTTAGCGGGTCTGACGAATGAAAAACTGTTTTTT
D gene: -; clone size: many; V gene: TRBV18; J gene: TRBJ2-7; CDR3 protein: CASSPGSRGYEQYF; CDR3 DNA: TGTGCCAGCTCACCCGGTTCCCGGGGTTACGAGCAGTACTTC
D gene: -; clone size: many; V gene: TRBV7-6; J gene: TRBJ1-5; CDR3 protein: CASSLGPHYSNQPQHF; CDR3 DNA: TGTGCCAGCAGCTTGGGGCCCCACTATAGCAATCAGCCCCAGCATTTT
D gene: -; clone size: many; V gene: TRBV7-2; J gene: TRBJ2-6; CDR3 protein: CASSLGVSGANVLTF; CDR3 DNA: TGTGCCAGCAGCTTAGGGGTGTCTGGGGCCAACGTCCTGACTTTC
D gene: -; clone size: few; V gene: TRBV6-2/TRBV6-3; J gene: TRBJ2-7; CDR3 protein: CASSRDISYEQYF; CDR3 DNA: TGTGCCAGCAGCCGGGACATTTCCTACGAGCAGTACTTC
D gene: -; clone size: many; V gene: TRBV9; J gene: TRBJ2-3; CDR3 protein: CASSPRSNEDTQYF; CDR3 DNA: TGTGCCAGCAGCCCCCGAAGCAATGAAGATACGCAGTATTTT
D gene: -; clone size: few; V gene: TRBV20-1; J gene: TRBJ1-2; CDR3 protein: CSARDALLYGYTF; CDR3 DNA: TGCAGTGCTAGAGACGCCCTTCTGTATGGCTACACCTTC
D gene: -; clone size: -; V gene: TRBV5-6; J gene: TRBJ2-1; CDR3 protein: CASSRRTNGDEQFF; CDR3 DNA: TGTGCCAGCAGCAGACGTACGAATGGCGATGAGCAGTTCTTC
D gene: TRBD1; clone size: many; V gene: TRBV4-1; J gene: TRBJ1-3; CDR3 protein: CASSPPGQAAGNTIYF; CDR3 DNA: TGCGCCAGCAGCCCCCCGGGACAGGCTGCTGGAAACACCATATATTTT
D gene: -; clone size: -; V gene: TRBV20-1; J gene: TRBJ1-1; CDR3 protein: CSARRLLGTEAFF; CDR3 DNA: TGCAGTGCTAGAAGACTCCTAGGGACTGAAGCTTTCTTT
D gene: TRBD2; clone size: many; V gene: TRBV5-1; J gene: TRBJ2-5; CDR3 protein: CASSFLAGTETQYF; CDR3 DNA: TGCGCCAGCAGCTTTCTAGCGGGCACTGAGACCCAGTACTTC
D gene: TRBD2; clone size: many; V gene: TRBV5-4; J gene: TRBJ2-5; CDR3 protein: CASSSLAGEETQYF; CDR3 DNA: TGTGCCAGCAGCTCTCTAGCGGGGGAAGAGACCCAGTACTTC
D gene: -; clone size: -; V gene: TRBV7-6; J gene: TRBJ1-6; CDR3 protein: CASSFIGSPLHF; CDR3 DNA: TGTGCCAGCAGCTTCATTGGATCACCCCTCCACTTT
D gene: -; clone size: -; V gene: TRBV3-1; J gene: TRBJ1-1; CDR3 protein: CASSQALTGIEAFF; CDR3 DNA: TGTGCCAGCAGCCAAGCCCTGACAGGTATTGAAGCTTTCTTT
D gene: TRBD1; clone size: many; V gene: TRBV6-5; J gene: TRBJ2-1; CDR3 protein: CASRQGQHNEQFF; CDR3 DNA: TGTGCCAGCAGGCAGGGACAGCACAATGAGCAGTTCTTC
D gene: -; clone size: many; V gene: TRBV24-1; J gene: TRBJ2-3; CDR3 protein: CATSGARRGSTDTQYF; CDR3 DNA: TGTGCCACCAGTGGGGCCCGCAGGGGAAGCACAGATACGCAGTATTTT
D gene: TRBD2; clone size: many; V gene: TRBV7-2; J gene: TRBJ2-1; CDR3 protein: CASSRTREGNEQFF; CDR3 DNA: TGTGCCAGCAGCCGCACTAGGGAGGGCAATGAGCAGTTCTTC
D gene: -; clone size: many; V gene: TRBV5-1; J gene: TRBJ2-7; CDR3 protein: CASSLSDGYEQYF; CDR3 DNA: TGCGCCAGCAGCTTGTCGGACGGTTACGAGCAGTACTTC
D gene: -; clone size: few; V gene: TRBV12-3/TRBV12-4; J gene: TRBJ2-3; CDR3 protein: CASSLGPGTDTQYF; CDR3 DNA: TGTGCCAGCAGTTTAGGCCCTGGCACAGATACGCAGTATTTT
D gene: -; clone size: few; V gene: TRBV7-9; J gene: TRBJ2-5; CDR3 protein: CASSPGPSRQETQYF; CDR3 DNA: TGTGCCAGCAGCCCGGGGCCCAGCCGCCAAGAGACCCAGTACTTC
D gene: TRBD1; clone size: many; V gene: TRBV4-1; J gene: TRBJ2-3; CDR3 protein: CASSHSTGSTDTQYF; CDR3 DNA: TGCGCCAGCAGCCACTCGACAGGGAGCACAGATACGCAGTATTTT
D gene: -; clone size: many; V gene: TRBV5-1; J gene: TRBJ2-3; CDR3 protein: CASSLQQGHTDTQYF; CDR3 DNA: TGCGCCAGCAGCTTGCAACAGGGCCACACAGATACGCAGTATTTT
D gene: -; clone size: -; V gene: TRBV7-9; J gene: TRBJ2-3; CDR3 protein: CASSLNMDTQYF; CDR3 DNA: TGTGCCAGCAGCTTAAACATGGATACGCAGTATTTT
D gene: TRBD1; clone size: many; V gene: TRBV7-8; J gene: TRBJ2-5; CDR3 protein: CASSWGTAQETQYF; CDR3 DNA: TGTGCCAGCAGCTGGGGGACAGCGCAAGAGACCCAGTACTTC
D gene: -; clone size: few; V gene: TRBV7-7; J gene: TRBJ2-2; CDR3 protein: CASSLGGTGELFF; CDR3 DNA: TGTGCTAGCAGCTTAGGGGGCACCGGGGAGCTGTTTTTT
D gene: -; clone size: few; V gene: TRBV5-4; J gene: TRBJ2-5; CDR3 protein: CASSLDVGGEETQYF; CDR3 DNA: TGTGCCAGCAGCTTGGATGTTGGAGGGGAAGAGACCCAGTACTTC
D gene: TRBD2; clone size: many; V gene: TRBV6-6; J gene: TRBJ2-5; CDR3 protein: CASGGEIQETQYF; CDR3 DNA: TGTGCCAGCGGGGGGGAGATCCAAGAGACCCAGTACTTC
D gene: TRBD1; clone size: -; V gene: TRBV28; J gene: TRBJ1-2; CDR3 protein: CASSFGTGYGYTF; CDR3 DNA: TGTGCCAGCAGTTTCGGGACAGGCTATGGCTACACCTTC
D gene: TRBD2; clone size: -; V gene: TRBV7-8; J gene: TRBJ2-7; CDR3 protein: CASSLGYQAGGSEQYF; CDR3 DNA: TGTGCCAGCAGCTTAGGATATCAAGCGGGGGGATCCGAGCAGTACTTC
D gene: TRBD1; clone size: many; V gene: TRBV13; J gene: TRBJ1-1; CDR3 protein: CASSHNDRGTEAFF; CDR3 DNA: TGTGCCAGCAGCCACAACGACAGGGGGACTGAAGCTTTCTTT
D gene: -; clone size: many; V gene: TRBV28; J gene: TRBJ1-3; CDR3 protein: CASSRQGSSGNTIYF; CDR3 DNA: TGTGCCAGCAGCCGCCAGGGGTCCTCTGGAAACACCATATATTTT
D gene: -; clone size: -; V gene: TRBV6-5; J gene: TRBJ2-5; CDR3 protein: CASSSDRRKTQYF; CDR3 DNA: TGTGCCAGCAGTTCGGACAGAAGGAAGACCCAGTACTTC
D gene: TRBD1; clone size: many; V gene: TRBV6-5; J gene: TRBJ2-7; CDR3 protein: CASSLPGGNEQYF; CDR3 DNA: TGTGCCAGCAGCTTACCAGGGGGTAACGAGCAGTACTTC
D gene: TRBD1; clone size: many; V gene: TRBV4-2; J gene: TRBJ2-7; CDR3 protein: CASSPKTGWGGEQYF; CDR3 DNA: TGTGCCAGCAGCCCGAAGACAGGGTGGGGTGGCGAGCAGTACTTC
D gene: -; clone size: many; V gene: TRBV5-1; J gene: TRBJ1-1; CDR3 protein: CASSLASRNTEAFF; CDR3 DNA: TGCGCCAGCAGCTTGGCCTCAAGGAACACTGAAGCTTTCTTT
D gene: TRBD1; clone size: many; V gene: TRBV5-1; J gene: TRBJ1-2; CDR3 protein: CASSTGQGVAYGYTF; CDR3 DNA: TGCGCCAGCAGCACCGGACAGGGGGTCGCCTATGGCTACACCTTC
D gene: -; clone size: many; V gene: TRBV6-2/TRBV6-3; J gene: TRBJ2-3; CDR3 protein: CASSYRRDTDTQYF; CDR3 DNA: TGTGCCAGCAGTTACCGACGGGACACAGATACGCAGTATTTT
D gene: TRBD1; clone size: many; V gene: TRBV10-1; J gene: TRBJ2-5; CDR3 protein: CASSPGTGGGSAETQYF; CDR3 DNA: TGCGCCAGCTCTCCAGGGACAGGGGGGGGATCCGCGGAGACCCAGTACTTC
D gene: TRBD1; clone size: few; V gene: TRBV7-8; J gene: TRBJ2-5; CDR3 protein: CASSAYRGRGTQYF; CDR3 DNA: TGTGCCAGCAGCGCCTACAGGGGGCGGGGGACCCAGTACTTC
D gene: -; clone size: many; V gene: TRBV28; J gene: TRBJ1-5; CDR3 protein: CASSAGWNQPQHF; CDR3 DNA: TGTGCCAGCAGTGCGGGGTGGAATCAGCCCCAGCATTTT